Below are 2 T cell receptor beta chains sequenced from a single sample in a study of T cell responses to AZD1222 COVID-19 vaccine. TCRdb's table, derived via immunoSEQ multiplex PCR, lists solely in-frame clones and lacks some. The sample lists fewer than 95,000 clones; 70% to 90% were seen once. Source: peripheral blood, taken 28 days after the second AZD1222 dose. All receptors derive from an adult who received the AZD1222 COVID-19 vaccine.

This clone has a single count. This chain links TRBV6-4 with TRBJ1-1; perhaps TRBD1 as D (5 bases). The germline gives CDR1 MRHNA, CDR2 SNTAGT. The CDR3 contains 13 residues. V lost 3 bases and J 3 bases, leaving 8 bases between the germline ends. CDR3 in amino acids: CASSDGADTEAFF. The CDR3 coding sequence is TGTGCCAGCAGTGATGGGGCGGACACTGAAGCTTTCTTT.

The V call is TRBV6-5, the J call TRBJ1-1; D is possibly TRBD1 (5 bases). Germline V gene data show CDR1 as MNHEY and CDR2 as SVGAGI. The CDR3 has 14 residues. V was trimmed by 6 bases and J by 11 bases, leaving 22 bases between them. CDR3 DNA sequence: TGTGCCAGCAGGGCGGGCAGGGAGGCAATGGGGGCTTTCTTT. Amino acid sequence: CASRAGREAMGAFF.